This TCR beta chain is drawn from a study of cytomegalovirus exposure and HLA in healthy donors. This clone was detected a few times. Primers: 60 Vbeta forward and 13 Jbeta reverse. Repertoires were generated with immunoSEQ multiplex PCR, while TCRdb's copy carries only in-frame clones and drops some. The sample contains about 120,000 clones, over 70% of which appear only once. Material for sequencing was PBMCs. The sequence derives from a woman aged 45-65 years in good health and CMV-seronegative.

As DNA, the CDR3 is TGTGCCAGCAGTTACTCCGGGGTAAACTATGGCTACACCTTC. This gives the protein CASSYSGVNYGYTF. The chain is built from TRBV6-5 and TRBJ1-2, with no clear D. CDR1 MNHEY and CDR2 SVGAGI come from the germline V gene. V lost 0 bases and J lost 2, with 7 bases in between. This CDR3 region has 14 residues.